This TCR beta chain stems from a study of T cells in narcolepsy. Study details: Enrolled donors included narcolepsy type 1 or type 2 patients and healthy controls.

Study-wide results and limits: Reportedly, autoreactive clonotypes were serially detected in patients' blood but not controls'. Some memory CD4+ repertoires had no autoreactive clone sequences. Autoreactive HCRT-specific and TRIB2-specific clonotypes were marked in same-patient CSF-versus-blood CD4+ comparisons.

Generated by immunoSEQ multiplex PCR, the TCRdb table keeps only in-frame clones and is missing some. The sample contains 25,000 to 35,000 clones, about 90% of which appear only once. As to this clone: Its matching antigen is unknown.

This CDR3 is built from 16 residues. CDR1 and CDR2 from the germline V gene are SGHDT and YYEEEE. The J segment lost 5 bases and the V segment lost 2 bases, leaving 9 bases of the junction unmatched. The chain recombines TRBV5-6 with TRBJ2-7, with TRBD1 identical over 11 bases. This receptor was identified in a human donor in good health. The specimen sequenced was memory (CD45RA-) CD4+ T cells from blood. The CDR3 DNA reads TGTGCCAGCAGCTTAAATATGGGACAGGGGGTCAACGAGCAGTACTTC. It codes for CASSLNMGQGVNEQYF.